The clone carrying this T cell receptor (beta chain) was found many times. RNA transcripts gave rise to amplified TCR beta CDR3 regions. HTBI primers were the set used in a first-round RT-PCR of the TCR CDR3. TCRdb independently ran MiXCR on the multiplex PCR reads; one entry per CDR3 protein. The table records approximately 420,000 distinct CDR3 sequences, more than 12% of them present only once. Recently diagnosed hyperthyroidism of less than 2 months' duration affected patients aged 18 to 65. The data originate from a study of T cells in Graves' hyperthyroidism and ophthalmopathy. The trim removed 5 bases at V and 3 bases at J, leaving 5 bases unmatched. The CDR3 loop spans 14 amino acids. Germline CDR1 SSHAT, CDR2 FNYEAQ (reference sequence).

Sequencing was carried out using blood. This TCR derives from a woman in her thirties with Graves' hyperthyroidism. J is TRBJ2-7 and V is TRBV7-7; 9 positions agree with TRBD1. The CDR3 nucleotides read TGTGCCAGCAGCCTCGGGACAGGGAACTACGAGCAGTACTTC. Residues: CASSLGTGNYEQYF.